The T cell receptor (beta chain) described here comes from a study of T cells in Graves' hyperthyroidism and ophthalmopathy. This CDR3 has 14 amino acids. Between the trimmed V and J ends, which lost 3 bases and 7 bases, there was a span of 13 bases. RNA transcripts provided the source from which TCR beta CDR3 regions were amplified. RT-PCR in the first round (using the HTBI primer set) targeted the TCR CDR3. A single record per CDR3 protein comes from TCRdb applying MiXCR to the multiplex PCR reads. The sample has 650,000 to 700,000 distinct CDR3 sequences; about 18% are singletons. Patients counted as stable if ophthalmopathy did not develop within 18 months.

This chain connects TRBV12-3 or TRBV12-4 to TRBJ1-3; the D is unclear. The source of this sequence is a man aged 45 to 65 with Graves' hyperthyroidism. Sample: blood. CDR3 nucleotides: TGTGCCAGCAGTTTGTACGGAGGTTTTAACACCATATATTTT. As protein: CASSLYGGFNTIYF.